The TCR beta chain described here comes from a study of blood T cell repertoires in COVID-19. Study-level background: Among Cohort 3 donors, those recovered had two negative PCRs, clearance, or symptom resolution.

In the authors' workflow: How many nucleated cells were present was estimated from reference gene primer amplification. Produced via immunoSEQ multiplex PCR; TCRdb's table is partial and in-frame only. That table furnishes V, J and clone size, whereas the DNA furnished D and trimming. The data show 250,000 to 300,000 clones, more than 70% seen once. Germline V gives CDR1 SEHNR, CDR2 FQNEAQ (reference sequence). Between the trimmed V and J ends, which lost 7 bases and 6 bases, there was a span of 19 bases. CDR3 size: 15 residues. The gene calls are TRBV7-9 and TRBJ2-1; TRBD1 is a possible D gene (5 bases). The specimen was PBMCs or T cells enriched from blood (not recorded which). This sequence originates from a woman aged 60-75 years in a cohort exposed to, infected with or recovered from COVID-19 (not recorded which). The CDR3 nucleotides read TGTGCCAGCACCCTGTTCCTGAGACAGACCAATGAGCAGTTCTTC. Translation gives CASTLFLRQTNEQFF.